The rows below give T cell receptor beta chains drawn from one sample of a study of blood T cell repertoires in COVID-19. Produced via immunoSEQ multiplex PCR; TCRdb's table is partial and in-frame only. The repertoire has under 400,000 clones, 70% to 90% of them found once; the top ten carry 1.5% to 2%. The specimen was peripheral blood. Every receptor here comes from a woman aged 25 to 45 with COVID-19, enrolled during active disease. CDR3s leave out the opening cysteine and the closing phenylalanine or tryptophan. The size entry is marked missing in some rows and otherwise reads once, few, many or a size class.

clone_size: .; v_call: TRBV6-1; j_call: TRBJ2-3; cdr3_aa: ASSEVEGGTDTQY
clone_size: .; v_call: TRBV3-1/TRBV3-2; j_call: TRBJ1-1; cdr3_aa: ASSQGRTTEAF
clone_size: .; v_call: TRBV7-2; j_call: TRBJ1-2; cdr3_aa: ASRTDRRGSYT
clone_size: .; v_call: TRBV29-1; j_call: TRBJ1-2; cdr3_aa: SVEDPRQGKRYT
clone_size: once; v_call: TRBV30; j_call: TRBJ1-3; cdr3_aa: AWSLGTGFNTIY
clone_size: .; v_call: TRBV19; j_call: TRBJ1-6; cdr3_aa: ASSIARQGQDSPLH
clone_size: .; v_call: TRBV6-2/TRBV6-3; j_call: TRBJ2-1; cdr3_aa: ASSYLGLAGLNEQF
clone_size: once; v_call: TRBV11-3; j_call: TRBJ1-1; cdr3_aa: ASSLGQGDAF
clone_size: .; v_call: TRBV7-3; j_call: TRBJ2-1; cdr3_aa: ASSSLAGGRNEQF
clone_size: few; v_call: TRBV28; j_call: TRBJ1-1; cdr3_aa: ASSLTYRNTEAF
clone_size: .; v_call: TRBV10-2; j_call: TRBJ1-6; cdr3_aa: ASRDRVSSPLH
clone_size: .; v_call: TRBV11-3; j_call: TRBJ1-1; cdr3_aa: ASSFGGTEAF
clone_size: few; v_call: TRBV30; j_call: TRBJ1-3; cdr3_aa: AWSVTGPGNTIY
clone_size: .; v_call: TRBV7-8; j_call: TRBJ1-6; cdr3_aa: ASSLVRQGVPLH
clone_size: many; v_call: TRBV10-3; j_call: TRBJ1-2; cdr3_aa: AISESGGGYT